Listed below are T cell receptor beta chains from one sample, sequenced in a study of T cell repertoires in cytomegalovirus infection. Which antigens these TCRs recognize remains unknown. TCRdb reanalysed the reads using MiXCR and keeps one entry per CDR3 protein. The table includes approximately 270,000 distinct CDR3 sequences, less than 25% detected once. The input for sequencing was cultured PBMCs, taken from culture after CMV antigen stimulation. Receptors were obtained from a human donor in good health (CMV status not recorded). Some clones in this sample may be carry-over from other donors' samples. Both conserved end residues are part of each CDR3. The D gene is left open where the match is weak. Part of the rows lack a size; the others show once, few, many or a class for expanded clones.

CDR3 length: 13
J gene: TRBJ1-1
clone size: .
D gene: TRBD1
V gene: TRBV19
CDR3 protein: CASSIWGDSEAFF
CDR3 DNA: TGTGCCAGTAGTATTTGGGGGGACAGCGAAGCTTTCTTT

CDR3 length: 15
J gene: TRBJ1-5
clone size: few
D gene: .
V gene: TRBV6-2/TRBV6-3
CDR3 protein: CASSEIGGLGQPQHF
CDR3 DNA: TGTGCCAGCAGCGAGATCGGGGGCTTGGGTCAGCCCCAGCATTTT

CDR3 length: 17
J gene: TRBJ2-4
clone size: .
D gene: .
V gene: TRBV28
CDR3 protein: CASSQAEGGIAKNIQYF
CDR3 DNA: TGTGCCAGCAGCCAGGCTGAGGGCGGGATAGCCAAAAACATTCAGTACTTC

CDR3 length: 16
J gene: TRBJ1-2
clone size: .
D gene: .
V gene: TRBV7-4
CDR3 protein: CASSLGSMVSGDGYTF
CDR3 DNA: TGTGCCAGCAGCTTAGGGTCGATGGTTTCGGGAGATGGCTACACCTTC

CDR3 length: 16
J gene: TRBJ1-1
clone size: few
D gene: .
V gene: TRBV20-1
CDR3 protein: CSARDVTELLNTEAFF
CDR3 DNA: TGCAGTGCTAGAGATGTCACAGAACTCCTGAACACTGAAGCTTTCTTT

CDR3 length: 17
J gene: TRBJ2-1
clone size: many
D gene: TRBD2
V gene: TRBV7-2
CDR3 protein: CASSLTTGAGGEGEQFF
CDR3 DNA: TGTGCCAGCAGCTTAACCACGGGGGCGGGGGGGGAAGGTGAGCAGTTCTTC

CDR3 length: 15
J gene: TRBJ1-6
clone size: few
D gene: .
V gene: TRBV5-1
CDR3 protein: CASSLDALTSSPLHF
CDR3 DNA: TGCGCCAGCAGCTTGGATGCACTAACATCTTCACCCCTCCACTTT

CDR3 length: 13
J gene: TRBJ2-7
clone size: .
D gene: .
V gene: TRBV7-2
CDR3 protein: CASNHGGSREQYF
CDR3 DNA: TGTGCCAGCAACCATGGGGGCAGTCGGGAGCAGTACTTC

CDR3 length: 17
J gene: TRBJ1-3
clone size: .
D gene: .
V gene: TRBV9
CDR3 protein: CASSGGTTLKSGNTIYF
CDR3 DNA: TGTGCCAGCAGCGGCGGGACAACCCTAAAGTCTGGAAACACCATATATTTT

CDR3 length: 16
J gene: TRBJ2-7
clone size: few
D gene: .
V gene: TRBV28
CDR3 protein: CASSSRRGSSSYEQYF
CDR3 DNA: TGTGCCAGCAGTTCCCGTCGGGGGTCGAGCTCCTACGAGCAGTACTTC

CDR3 length: 15
J gene: TRBJ2-2
clone size: .
D gene: .
V gene: TRBV10-3
CDR3 protein: CAGRQALGDTGELFF
CDR3 DNA: TGTGCCGGTCGTCAGGCCTTGGGGGACACCGGGGAGCTGTTTTTT

CDR3 length: 15
J gene: TRBJ2-5
clone size: few
D gene: .
V gene: TRBV7-9
CDR3 protein: CASSLARGLQETQYF
CDR3 DNA: TGTGCCAGCAGCTTAGCCCGGGGCCTACAAGAGACCCAGTACTTC

CDR3 length: 14
J gene: TRBJ1-1
clone size: few
D gene: .
V gene: TRBV6-2/TRBV6-3
CDR3 protein: CASSGTGGGTEAFF
CDR3 DNA: TGTGCCAGCAGTGGGACGGGGGGCGGCACTGAAGCTTTCTTT

CDR3 length: 16
J gene: TRBJ1-1
clone size: .
D gene: .
V gene: TRBV4-1
CDR3 protein: CASSQALPTVGGEAFF
CDR3 DNA: TGCGCCAGCAGCCAAGCCCTACCGACAGTCGGTGGTGAAGCTTTCTTT

CDR3 length: 12
J gene: TRBJ1-5
clone size: .
D gene: .
V gene: TRBV6-1
CDR3 protein: CATTSRVQPQHF
CDR3 DNA: TGTGCCACCACCTCACGGGTGCAGCCCCAGCATTTT

CDR3 length: 15
J gene: TRBJ2-3
clone size: few
D gene: .
V gene: TRBV11-2
CDR3 protein: CASSLGESSTDTQYF
CDR3 DNA: TGTGCCAGCAGCTTAGGGGAGTCTAGCACAGATACGCAGTATTTT

CDR3 length: 18
J gene: TRBJ2-2
clone size: few
D gene: .
V gene: TRBV19
CDR3 protein: CASSTRGHASGRSGELFF
CDR3 DNA: TGTGCCAGTAGTACAAGGGGGCATGCGAGCGGGAGATCGGGGGAGCTGTTTTTT

CDR3 length: 13
J gene: TRBJ1-2
clone size: few
D gene: TRBD1
V gene: TRBV6-2/TRBV6-3
CDR3 protein: CAGRRGLRYGYTF
CDR3 DNA: TGTGCCGGAAGGAGGGGGCTGCGGTATGGCTACACCTTC

CDR3 length: 12
J gene: TRBJ1-2
clone size: .
D gene: TRBD1
V gene: TRBV12-3/TRBV12-4
CDR3 protein: CASSLGTGGYTF
CDR3 DNA: TGTGCCAGCAGCCTCGGGACAGGTGGCTACACCTTC

CDR3 length: 15
J gene: TRBJ2-7
clone size: few
D gene: .
V gene: TRBV28
CDR3 protein: CASNVLVGGTYEQYF
CDR3 DNA: TGTGCCAGCAATGTCTTGGTAGGCGGAACCTACGAGCAGTACTTC

CDR3 length: 13
J gene: TRBJ1-1
clone size: few
D gene: .
V gene: TRBV3-1
CDR3 protein: CASSQLGGAEAFF
CDR3 DNA: TGTGCCAGCAGCCAATTAGGGGGGGCCGAAGCTTTCTTT

CDR3 length: 18
J gene: TRBJ2-1
clone size: .
D gene: TRBD2
V gene: TRBV5-1
CDR3 protein: CASSSGLAGAAGNLEQFF
CDR3 DNA: TGCGCCAGCAGCTCGGGACTAGCGGGAGCAGCGGGCAACCTTGAGCAGTTCTTC

CDR3 length: 14
J gene: TRBJ1-2
clone size: many
D gene: .
V gene: TRBV7-2
CDR3 protein: CASSLNPGAYGYTF
CDR3 DNA: TGTGCCAGCAGCTTAAATCCGGGGGCCTATGGCTACACCTTC

CDR3 length: 11
J gene: TRBJ2-7
clone size: .
D gene: .
V gene: TRBV28
CDR3 protein: CASGPTYEQYF
CDR3 DNA: TGTGCCAGCGGTCCTACCTACGAGCAGTACTTC

CDR3 length: 16
J gene: TRBJ2-1
clone size: .
D gene: .
V gene: TRBV5-5
CDR3 protein: CASSLGWALGLNEQFF
CDR3 DNA: TGTGCCAGCAGCTTGGGTTGGGCTCTAGGCCTCAATGAGCAGTTCTTC

CDR3 length: 14
J gene: TRBJ2-5
clone size: many
D gene: .
V gene: TRBV11-2
CDR3 protein: CASSPDRNRETQYF
CDR3 DNA: TGTGCCAGCAGCCCGGACAGAAATAGGGAGACCCAGTACTTC

CDR3 length: 14
J gene: TRBJ2-3
clone size: .
D gene: .
V gene: TRBV11-2
CDR3 protein: CDSSFIPQRETQYF
CDR3 DNA: TGTGACAGCAGCTTTATTCCCCAGAGGGAAACGCAGTATTTT

CDR3 length: 16
J gene: TRBJ2-3
clone size: many
D gene: TRBD2
V gene: TRBV5-1
CDR3 protein: CASSLALAGASDTQYF
CDR3 DNA: TGCGCCAGCAGCTTGGCGCTAGCGGGAGCCTCAGATACGCAGTATTTT

CDR3 length: 14
J gene: TRBJ1-5
clone size: many
D gene: TRBD1
V gene: TRBV7-8
CDR3 protein: CASSFGQGNQPQHF
CDR3 DNA: TGTGCCAGCAGCTTCGGACAGGGCAATCAGCCCCAGCATTTT

CDR3 length: 14
J gene: TRBJ1-4
clone size: few
D gene: .
V gene: TRBV11-2
CDR3 protein: CASSRRDLNEKLFF
CDR3 DNA: TGTGCCAGCAGCCGACGGGACTTAAATGAAAAACTGTTTTTT

CDR3 length: 15
J gene: TRBJ1-2
clone size: .
D gene: .
V gene: TRBV19
CDR3 protein: CASTKGGQKSYGYTF
CDR3 DNA: TGTGCCAGTACAAAGGGAGGGCAGAAGAGCTATGGCTACACCTTC

CDR3 length: 17
J gene: TRBJ1-1
clone size: .
D gene: TRBD1
V gene: TRBV6-6
CDR3 protein: CASKDLQGAQGDTEAFF
CDR3 DNA: TGTGCCAGCAAGGACTTACAGGGGGCGCAGGGGGATACTGAAGCTTTCTTT

CDR3 length: 15
J gene: TRBJ2-1
clone size: many
D gene: TRBD1
V gene: TRBV19
CDR3 protein: CASSLRAWDRPEQFF
CDR3 DNA: TGTGCCAGTAGTCTCAGAGCCTGGGACAGACCAGAGCAGTTCTTC

CDR3 length: 14
J gene: TRBJ2-1
clone size: .
D gene: .
V gene: TRBV5-4
CDR3 protein: CASRSTENYNEQFF
CDR3 DNA: TGTGCCAGCCGGAGTACCGAAAACTACAATGAGCAGTTCTTC

CDR3 length: 17
J gene: TRBJ2-3
clone size: .
D gene: TRBD2
V gene: TRBV9
CDR3 protein: CASSPRPSGRGRDTQYF
CDR3 DNA: TGTGCCAGCAGCCCGAGGCCTAGCGGGAGAGGAAGAGATACGCAGTATTTT